One sample yielded the 32 T cell receptor beta chains listed below, sequenced in a study of control samples from healthy donors and cancer patients. Here immunoSEQ multiplex PCR was the method, and the copy in TCRdb shows in-frame clones only, minus some. The sample holds about 120,000 clones, roughly 90% seen once. The sequencing sample was made of blood. The source of these receptors is a man aged 45-65 years in good health.

The V call is TRBV2, the J call TRBJ1-4; 9 bases fit TRBD1. The germline gives CDR1 SNHLY, CDR2 FYNNEI. The CDR3 has 15 amino acids. J was trimmed by 5 bases and V by 6 bases; bases with no gene match: 7. CDR3 sequence (DNA): TGTGCCAGCAGGCAATCGACAGGGGGGAATGAAAAACTGTTTTTT. Translation: CASRQSTGGNEKLFF.

The J gene is TRBJ2-3, the V gene TRBV2, with 7 bases lining up with TRBD2. CDR3 size: 14 residues. Germline V gene lookup returns CDR1 SNHLY and CDR2 FYNNEI. J gave up 3 bases and V 1 base, and 1 base lay outside the gene matches. The CDR3 DNA follows: TGTGCCAGCAGTGAAGGCGGGGGAACAGATACGCAGTATTTT. Residues: CASSEGGGTDTQYF.

About this clone itself: One junction end does not reproduce the germline sequence, and a read error may be involved. The V gene is TRBV19, the J gene TRBJ1-1; unclear D gene. The length of the CDR3 is 14 residues. Germline values: CDR1 LNHDA, CDR2 SQIVND (reference sequence). CDR3 nucleotide sequence: TGTGCCAGTAGAATAGAGGGCGGGAACACTGAAGCTTTCTTT. The encoded protein is CASRIEGGNTEAFF.

The CDR3 region is CATSDLAGNNEQFF. The DNA of the CDR3 is TGTGCCACCAGTGATTTGGCGGGAAACAATGAGCAGTTCTTC. The gene calls are TRBV24-1 and TRBJ2-1; TRBD2 is a possible D gene (6 bases). Germline V gene lookup returns CDR1 KGHDR and CDR2 SFDVKD. The CDR3 has 14 residues. Trimming removed 0 bases at V and 5 bases at J, with 7 bases between.

This rearrangement joins TRBV6-5 to TRBJ1-2; 11 bases map to TRBD1. Germline loops: CDR1 MNHEY, CDR2 SVGAGI. The CDR3 is 13 amino acids. The ends lost 6 bases at V and 8 bases at J; junction bases unmatched: 5. The CDR3 here is CASSGQGAGGYTF. The CDR3 region has the DNA TGTGCCAGCAGCGGACAGGGGGCAGGAGGCTACACCTTC.

The gene calls are TRBV5-1 and TRBJ2-7, with TRBD2 matching over 8 bases. Germline V gives CDR1 SGHRS, CDR2 YFSETQ. Germline trimming cut 0 bases from V and 2 bases from J; bases unmatched to any gene: 4. This CDR3 is 15 amino acids long. In nucleotides, the CDR3 is TGCGCCAGCAGCTTGGCGGTAGCGGGGACCTACGAGCAGTACTTC. It translates to CASSLAVAGTYEQYF.

The chain couples TRBV29-1 to TRBJ2-7; tentatively, D is TRBD2 (5 bases). The CDR3 loop spans 14 amino acids. Germline V gives CDR1 SQVTM, CDR2 ANQGSEA. V was clipped by 6 bases and J by 3 bases, with 18 bases between them. DNA of the CDR3: TGCAGCGTCTTTATCCCCCGTAGCGACTACGAGCAGTACTTC. Its protein is CSVFIPRSDYEQYF.

The CDR3 DNA sequence: TGCGCCAGCAGCCCGGGGGGGGGACCGACCCAAGAGACCCAGTACTTC. It encodes CASSPGGGPTQETQYF. This chain uses TRBV5-1 with TRBJ2-5; 8 bases line up with TRBD2. The CDR3 has 16 amino acids. Losses at the gene ends were 4 bases for V and 1 base for J; bases not matched to a gene: 9. In germline, CDR1 is SGHRS, CDR2 YFSETQ. The full variable domain, in which reference TRBV5-1 and TRBJ2-5 provide the parts outside the CDR3, is KAGVTQTPRYLIKTRGQQVTLSCSPISGHRSVSWYQQTPGQGLQFLFEYFSETQRNKGNFPGRFSGRQFSNSRSEMNVSTLELGDSALYLCASSPGGGPTQETQYFGPGTRLLVL.

The chain couples TRBV2 to TRBJ2-2, with 7 nucleotides matching TRBD2. The germline V gene has CDR1 SNHLY and CDR2 FYNNEI. The CDR3 is 15 residues long. The junction had 5 bases not matched to a gene; V was cut back by 2 bases and J by 5 bases. The CDR3 here is CASSESLRGTGELFF. The CDR3 coding sequence is TGTGCCAGCAGTGAATCCCTGCGGGGGACCGGGGAGCTGTTTTTT.

The chain recombines TRBV11-2 with TRBJ1-1; 7 nucleotides align to TRBD1. The CDR3 sequence is 14 residues long. In germline, CDR1 is SGHAT, CDR2 FQNNGV. The V gene end was trimmed by 3 bases and the J gene end by 8 bases; junction bases not matched to a gene: 9. For the CDR3, the DNA is TGTGCCAGCAGCTTGGGACAGAAAAACGAAGAAGCTTTCTTT. Residues: CASSLGQKNEEAFF.

The chain recombines TRBV6-5 with TRBJ1-1; D is unresolved. The CDR3 extends over 13 amino acids. V lost 2 bases, J lost 3 bases, and 7 bases lay in between. The germline V gene has CDR1 MNHEY and CDR2 SVGAGI. In nucleotides, the CDR3 is TGTGCCAGCAGTTACGCCGGATACACTGAAGCTTTCTTT. Translated, it gives CASSYAGYTEAFF.

With regard to this clone: An end of the junction does not agree with germline; a read error may underlie this. This chain uses TRBV6-4 with TRBJ1-5; D remains ambiguous. The CDR3 sequence is 14 residues long. Per the germline V gene, CDR1 is MRHNA and CDR2 is SNTAGT. CDR3 in DNA: TGTGCCAGCAGCGACTCGTATAGCAATCAGCCCCAGCATTTT. This translates into CASSDSYSNQPQHF.

The V and J genes are TRBV12-3 or TRBV12-4 and TRBJ2-4; possible D gene TRBD1, 5 bases. This CDR3 contains 13 residues. V was trimmed by 3 bases and J by 5 bases, leaving 8 bases between them. Here the CDR3 reads CASSLGRENIQYF. DNA for the CDR3: TGTGCCAGCAGTTTGGGCAGGGAAAACATTCAGTACTTC.

This sequence joins TRBV11-2 and TRBJ1-2; possible D gene TRBD1, 5 bases. V gave up 3 bases and J gave up 0 bases, with 8 bases separating them. The CDR3 loop spans 14 amino acids. CDR1 and CDR2 from the germline V gene are SGHAT and FQNNGV. The CDR3 spells CASSLGGTNYGYTF. CDR3 sequence (DNA): TGTGCCAGCAGCTTGGGGGGAACTAACTATGGCTACACCTTC.

This chain's CDR3 is CAISEGTGGNEQFF. CDR3 bases: TGTGCCATCAGTGAAGGGACAGGGGGCAATGAGCAGTTCTTC. V usage is TRBV10-3 and J usage is TRBJ2-1; 11 bases fit TRBD1. Per germline, CDR1 ENHRY and CDR2 SYGVKD. The CDR3 contains 14 residues. Trimming removed 3 bases from V and 6 bases from J; junction bases left unmatched: 1.

J is TRBJ1-2 and V is TRBV12-3 or TRBV12-4; a weak D match, TRBD1 (5 bases). CDR3 length: 11 residues. The V and J ends lost 11 bases and 3 bases respectively, with 10 bases between them. As DNA, the CDR3 is TGTGCCGCCAAGACAGACTATGGCTACACCTTC. As protein: CAAKTDYGYTF.

The rearrangement links TRBV6-5 to TRBJ1-2; 8 bases fit TRBD1. Trimming took 9 bases from V and 7 from J; bases not matched to a gene: 13. Germline V gene lookup returns CDR1 MNHEY and CDR2 SVGAGI. The CDR3 is 14 amino acids. The CDR3: CASKAGGTRGGYTF. Here the CDR3 DNA reads TGTGCCAGTAAGGCAGGGGGCACAAGGGGTGGCTACACCTTC.

CDR3 nucleotides: TGTGCCAGCAGTGAAAAGGCAAAACTGTTTTTT. It is translated as CASSEKAKLFF. This sequence joins TRBV2 and TRBJ1-4, with no clear D. Germline CDR1 and CDR2: SNHLY and FYNNEI. Deletions cut 2 bases from V and 10 bases from J, with 5 bases between. This CDR3 is built from 11 residues. The entire variable domain, with the rest obtained from reference TRBV2 and TRBJ1-4, is as follows: EPEVTQTPSHQVTQMGQEVILRCVPISNHLYFYWYRQILGQKVEFLVSFYNNEISEKSEIFDDQFSVERPDGSNFTLKIRSTKLEDSAMYFCASSEKAKLFFGSGTQLSVL.

This rearrangement joins TRBV11-2 to TRBJ1-6; maybe TRBD1 (6 bases). Germline CDR1 is SGHAT and CDR2 is FQNNGV. The CDR3 sequence is 16 residues long. Between the trimmed V and J ends, which lost 1 base and 7 bases, there was a span of 14 bases. The CDR3 is CASSLGRGKLNSPLHF. The CDR3 nucleotides read TGTGCCAGCAGCTTAGGCAGGGGAAAGTTGAATTCACCCCTCCACTTT.

The chain couples TRBV9 to TRBJ1-3, with 9 bases aligning to TRBD1. Germline V lookup: CDR1 SGDLS, CDR2 YYNGEE. With V trimmed by 3 bases and J by 4 bases, 5 bases remained unmatched. This CDR3 has 15 amino acids. DNA for the CDR3: TGTGCCAGCAGCGCGGGACAGGGTGGCGGAAACACCATATATTTT. Translated: CASSAGQGGGNTIYF.

This sequence joins TRBV2 and TRBJ2-3; D is unclear. V dropped 6 bases and J dropped 0 bases, with 4 bases sitting between them. CDR3 size: 12 residues. Germline V CDR1 and CDR2: SNHLY, FYNNEI. The DNA for the CDR3 is TGTGCCAGCAGCTACAGCACAGATACGCAGTATTTT. Protein sequence: CASSYSTDTQYF.

The V call is TRBV27, the J call TRBJ1-4, with D tentatively TRBD1 (6 bases). There are 17 residues in the CDR3. Trimming stripped 2 bases from V and 0 bases from J, with 13 bases between. Germline values: CDR1 MNHEY, CDR2 SMNVEV (reference sequence). The CDR3 is CASSLQPGQTTNEKLFF. CDR3 coding DNA: TGTGCCAGCAGTTTACAGCCCGGACAGACAACTAATGAAAAACTGTTTTTT.

V gene TRBV5-1 combines with J gene TRBJ2-3; 15 positions match TRBD2. The CDR3 consists of 17 residues. The V and J ends lost 5 bases and 2 bases, in that order; junction bases with no gene match: 6. CDR1 and CDR2 (germline): SGHRS, YFSETQ. CDR3 protein: CASSGLAGGRFTDTQYF. As DNA, the CDR3 is TGCGCCAGCAGTGGACTAGCGGGGGGGCGTTTCACAGATACGCAGTATTTT.

V is TRBV5-1 and J is TRBJ1-2; D is undetermined. Germline CDR1 and CDR2: SGHRS and YFSETQ. V was cut by 4 bases and J by 5 bases, with 12 bases left in between. This CDR3 is built from 13 residues. Here the CDR3 DNA reads TGCGCCAGCAGCGCCCCGGCACGGTATGGCTACACCTTC. Protein product: CASSAPARYGYTF.

V is TRBV30 and J is TRBJ1-5; no clear D. Germline V lookup: CDR1 GTSNPN, CDR2 SVGIG (reference sequence). The CDR3 spans 15 residues. Between the trimmed V and J ends, which lost 0 bases and 4 bases, there was a span of 13 bases. The DNA for the CDR3 is TGTGCCTGGAGTGTATTGGGTGCCGGGAATCAGCCCCAGCATTTT. It is translated as CAWSVLGAGNQPQHF.

The V and J genes are TRBV4-3 and TRBJ1-6; 7 bases match TRBD1. Germline-derived CDR1 and CDR2 are LGHNA and YSLEER. The CDR3 consists of 16 residues. V shed 5 bases and J 3 bases; nucleotides not matched to a gene: 7. The DNA of the CDR3 is TGCGCCAGCAGCGTTAGACAGGGCGTCTATAATTCACCCCTCCACTTT. This codes for CASSVRQGVYNSPLHF.

The chain joins TRBV29-1 to TRBJ2-2; D gene ambiguous. The CDR3 has 12 amino acids. Trimming removed 7 bases at V and 2 bases at J, with 8 bases between. The germline CDR1 and CDR2 sequences are SQVTM and ANQGSEA. The CDR3 loop is CSAYVNTGELFF. CDR3 coding DNA: TGCAGCGCATATGTTAACACCGGGGAGCTGTTTTTT.

The chain employs TRBV10-3 and TRBJ2-2, with D possibly TRBD1 on 5 matching bases. This CDR3 spans 15 amino acids. The V end lost 10 bases, the J end lost 5 bases, and 20 bases lay between the germline ends. Germline lookup yields CDR1 ENHRY and CDR2 SYGVKD. CDR3 coding DNA: TGTGCCACCACCAGGGATCAGTTGGATACCGGGGAGCTGTTTTTT. Amino acid sequence: CATTRDQLDTGELFF.

The genes are TRBV5-6 and TRBJ1-1; maybe TRBD1 (5 bases). The CDR3 has 13 amino acids. Trimming removed 2 bases from V and 8 bases from J, with 13 bases in between. The V gene's germline CDR1 is SGHDT and CDR2 YYEEEE. This CDR3 reads CASSLGTALEAFF. In DNA, the CDR3 is TGTGCCAGCAGCTTAGGGACGGCCCTAGAAGCTTTCTTT.

To note about this clone: Other DNA sequences in this sample translate to the same CDR3. The chain employs TRBV19 and TRBJ2-7; D possibly corresponds to TRBD2 (6 bases). Germline V gene sequence: CDR1 LNHDA, CDR2 SQIVND (reference sequence). V lost 7 bases, J lost 4 bases, and 17 bases lay in between. The CDR3 is made up of 14 amino acids. The CDR3 here is CASTPTGGIYEQYF. The CDR3 DNA follows: TGTGCCAGTACTCCGACTGGGGGGATTTACGAGCAGTACTTC. Drawing the rest from reference TRBV19 and TRBJ2-7, the complete variable domain is DGGITQSPKYLFRKEGQNVTLSCEQNLNHDAMYWYRQDPGQGLRLIYYSQIVNDFQKGDIAEGYSVSREKKESFPLTVTSAQKNPTAFYLCASTPTGGIYEQYFGPGTRLTVT.

This chain connects TRBV11-2 to TRBJ1-1, with TRBD1 matching over 7 bases. This CDR3 has 13 residues. Germline CDR1 and CDR2: SGHAT and FQNNGV. The V segment lost 5 bases and the J segment 3 bases; nucleotides outside the gene matches: 3. CDR3 DNA: TGTGCCAGCAGCCTTGACAGGGACACTGAAGCTTTCTTT. It specifies CASSLDRDTEAFF.

The chain recombines TRBV2 with TRBJ1-4, with TRBD1 matching 9 bases. The germline CDR1 and CDR2 sequences are SNHLY and FYNNEI. J lost 8 bases, V lost 6 bases, and 4 bases had no gene match. CDR3 size: 13 residues. The CDR3 reads CASRRTGDEKLFF. The CDR3 coding sequence is TGTGCCAGCAGACGGACAGGGGACGAAAAACTGTTTTTT.